This TCR beta chain was retrieved from a study of T cell responses to AZD1222 COVID-19 vaccine. Study-level background: It was second doses at about 4 or about 12 weeks that were pooled.

Points on this clone: Its antigen is unidentified.

Study conclusions and caveats: Sampling captured repertoires only after the peak T cell response. Possibly, clonal diversity was underestimated; donors were largely white British and included more females.

Libraries were prepared by immunoSEQ multiplex PCR; TCRdb keeps only in-frame clonotypes and omits some of them. The sample includes over 110,000 clones, 92% of them seen just once. This TCR came from an adult in good health. The sample here was peripheral blood, taken on day 0 of AZD1222 vaccination.

This CDR3 reads CASSGNRLTEAFF. In DNA, the CDR3 is TGTGCCAGCAGTGGGAACAGACTCACTGAAGCTTTCTTT. The rearrangement uses TRBV2 and TRBJ1-1; D is unclear. Germline loops: CDR1 SNHLY, CDR2 FYNNEI. V lost 4 bases, J lost 4 bases, and 10 bases lay in between. This CDR3 comprises 13 residues.